These 10 T cell receptor beta chains were sequenced from one sample in a study of cytomegalovirus exposure and HLA in healthy donors. Amplification used 60 Vbeta primers and 13 Jbeta primers. Assay: immunoSEQ multiplex PCR; the TCRdb copy retains only in-frame clones and omits some. The sample records roughly 110,000 clones, over 70% being singletons. Sequenced material: PBMCs. The receptors stem from a female donor in good health and CMV-seronegative.

The chain combines TRBV9 with TRBJ2-2; TRBD2 agrees at 8 bases. This CDR3 region has 15 residues. V was pared by 3 bases and J by 5 bases, with 6 bases of the junction left unmatched. Germline loops: CDR1 SGDLS, CDR2 YYNGEE. CDR3: CASSAAGVYTGELFF. The CDR3 coding sequence is TGTGCCAGCAGCGCAGCGGGAGTGTATACCGGGGAGCTGTTTTTT.

Turning to this clone: Germline and junction disagree at one end, which may indicate a read error. The rearrangement joins TRBV7-9 to TRBJ2-3, with 7 bases matching TRBD1. Germline assignment: CDR1 SEHNR and CDR2 FQNEAQ (reference sequence). The CDR3 consists of 15 residues. In DNA, the CDR3 is TGTTCCAGCAGCTCCCCCACAGGGGTAGGTTATACGCAGTATTTT. This translates into CSSSSPTGVGYTQYF.

The chain couples TRBV4-2 to TRBJ2-1; TRBD2 matches at 8 bases. Per germline, CDR1 LGHNA and CDR2 YNFKEQ. The trim removed 4 bases at V and 7 bases at J, leaving 9 bases unmatched. The CDR3 is made up of 15 amino acids. The CDR3 spells CASSLRSGSGNEQFF. The DNA for the CDR3 is TGTGCCAGCAGCCTCAGAAGCGGGAGTGGAAATGAGCAGTTCTTC.

The chain combines TRBV5-1 with TRBJ2-7; 7 bases are a match to TRBD1. The CDR3 is 15 amino acids. Germline CDR1 SGHRS, CDR2 YFSETQ. V gave up 5 bases and J gave up 9 bases; unmatched junction bases: 17. CDR3: CASSRLSGTDGGQYF. The CDR3 DNA is TGCGCCAGCAGTCGTCTCTCCGGGACAGATGGGGGGCAGTACTTC.

The chain couples TRBV4-2 to TRBJ2-7; the match to TRBD2 covers 8 bases. Germline V gene lookup returns CDR1 LGHNA and CDR2 YNFKEQ. This CDR3 is 16 amino acids long. Trimming cost V 1 base and J 2 bases; bases outside gene matches: 7. The CDR3 loop reads CASSQAKRELPYEQYF. In nucleotides, the CDR3 is TGTGCCAGCAGCCAAGCCAAGCGGGAGCTCCCCTACGAGCAGTACTTC.

The chain is built from TRBV5-4 and TRBJ1-1; maybe TRBD1 (5 bases). The V end was cut by 0 bases, the J end by 8 bases, with 11 bases between. The germline gives CDR1 SGHNT, CDR2 YYREEE (reference sequence). The CDR3 loop spans 13 amino acids. CDR3 coding DNA: TGTGCCAGCAGCTTGGCGAGCCGGACAGAAGCTTTCTTT. Translation: CASSLASRTEAFF.

The rearrangement links TRBV13 to TRBJ2-3; 10 bases line up with TRBD2. The germline V gene has CDR1 PRHDT and CDR2 FYEKMQ (reference sequence). The trim removed 5 bases at V and 2 bases at J, leaving 7 bases unmatched. The CDR3 runs to 16 residues. CDR3 region: CASSPPTSGPTDTQYF. CDR3 coding DNA: TGTGCCAGCAGCCCCCCGACTAGCGGGCCCACAGATACGCAGTATTTT.

The chain couples TRBV27 to TRBJ1-4, with D possibly matching TRBD1 (6 bases). Trimming took 6 bases from V and 5 from J, leaving 10 bases between them. The CDR3 totals 13 residues. The germline CDR1 and CDR2 sequences are MNHEY and SMNVEV (reference sequence). The CDR3: CASSRGRNEKLFF. DNA for the CDR3: TGTGCCAGCAGCAGGGGACGGAATGAAAAACTGTTTTTT.

This chain links TRBV7-9 with TRBJ1-2, with TRBD1 matching 7 bases. J gave up 4 bases and V 7 bases, and 9 bases lay outside the gene matches. CDR3 length: 14 residues. Germline CDR1 reads SEHNR; CDR2 reads FQNEAQ (reference sequence). The chain's CDR3 is CASTARQGTYGYTF. The CDR3 bases are TGTGCCAGCACCGCTCGACAGGGTACCTATGGCTACACCTTC. Using reference TRBV7-9 and TRBJ1-2 for the parts outside the CDR3, the full variable domain is DTGVSQNPRHKITKRGQNVTFRCDPISEHNRLYWYRQTLGQGPEFLTYFQNEAQLEKSRLLSDRFSAERPKGSFSTLEIQRTEQGDSAMYLCASTARQGTYGYTFGSGTRLTVV.

The chain is built from TRBV25-1 and TRBJ2-7, with D perhaps matching TRBD2 (5 bases). The germline CDR1 and CDR2 sequences are MGHDK and SYGVNS. V lost 6 bases and J lost 2, with 17 bases in between. The CDR3 loop spans 15 amino acids. The CDR3 DNA reads TGTGCCAGCAGGGAAGGTAGCGCCTTGACCTACGAGCAGTACTTC. It encodes CASREGSALTYEQYF.